This TCR beta chain emerged from a study of cytomegalovirus exposure and HLA in healthy donors. Study findings and constraints: The listing of about 150 TCR beta chains classed them as cytomegalovirus-associated. The authors confirmed in vitro that three CMV-associated chains were specific for CMV antigens.

Concerning this clone: The antigen is not known.

The length of the CDR3 is 14 residues. Germline V gene data show CDR1 as MNHEY and CDR2 as SVGAGI. Trimming removed 7 bases at V and 1 base at J, with 13 bases between. TCRdb's table, derived via immunoSEQ multiplex PCR, lists solely in-frame clones and lacks some. The profile shows a few hundred thousand clones, more than 85% of them singletons. The J gene is TRBJ1-1, the V gene TRBV6-5; D is uncertain. This TCR derives from a man between 18 and 29 years old in good health and CMV-seropositive. Sequences were obtained from PBMCs. CDR3 loop: CASIRFSGNTEAFF. The CDR3 DNA sequence: TGTGCCAGCATTAGATTCAGCGGGAACACTGAAGCTTTCTTT.